This T cell receptor (beta chain) was sequenced for a study of shared clonotypes between healthy human individuals (TCRdb year 2020). For context, the study as a whole: The cohort included a few men and a couple of women between 18 and 49 years of age. Each donor's leukapheresis produced roughly between roughly 0.85 and 9.5 billion PBMCs. To increase sequencing depth and limit assay-specific biases, different laboratories used diverse techniques to prepare libraries and sequence TCR repertoires. Blood TCR repertoires of about five healthy adults were deeply sequenced to estimate repertoire size and the extent of clonotype sharing between individuals. Study-wide findings and limitations: Sampling was restricted to blood, and TCR repertoires in tissues likely differ from the TCR repertoires found in blood. The small number of donors limited the genetic and exposure-history diversity represented. Pairwise subsampling led to the expectation that sequencing depth would affect the degree of clonotype sharing among donors.

TCR CDR3 regions were amplified from genomic DNA by multiplex PCR using the deep immunoSEQ assay. Extracted genomic DNA from each cell subset was distributed evenly across all wells of several immunoSEQ 96-well plates, and each plate was treated as a replicate. For unsorted PBMC, approximately 290 ng genomic DNA, equal to 32,000 or so T cell genomes, was loaded into each replicate PCR. Ten immunoSEQ deep assay plates were used to sequence unsorted PBMC genomic DNA. Purified libraries were measured with a Qubit 3.0 fluorometer, size-checked on a Bioanalyzer 2100, and measured again with the KAPA Library Quantification kit. Every immunoSEQ 96-well plate was sequenced on a dedicated single-read 150-cycle Illumina NextSeq 550 flow cell. In the original analysis: Because the immunoSEQ output held only junctional sequences and lacked quality scores, the filtering could not match the filtering applied to full-length reads. Sequences were annotated with PyIR, a Python wrapper for IgBLAST v1.9, and V/J genes and CDR3 were assigned using IMGT germline references. Reads with weak V/J assignments (E-value above 1e-6), missing CDR3, stop codons, out-of-frame junctions, or ambiguous translated residues were removed. V3J clonotypes were defined as sequences sharing the same inferred V gene, J gene, and CDR3 amino acid sequence. Percentage overlap between repertoires was calculated by dividing the number of shared unique clonotypes by the size of the smaller repertoire. Three approaches were used to assess repertoire richness: RTK rarefaction, the Chao1 estimator, and Recon v2.1 estimates of unobserved clonotypes. TCRdb retrieved this table from immuneACCESS and kept in-frame rearrangements only. Not all clones are present; in checked studies, unresolved V genes account for under half, and no reason is known for the remainder. Clonal size and the V and J genes are those of that table, whereas D and trimming came from the DNA. The sample records some 490,000 clones, more than 75% of which are singletons. The leading ten clones occupy around 12% of the sample.

This clone was observed many times. Its cognate antigen has yet to be identified. It has no much larger one-base neighbor in the sample; base qualities were not kept. The donors were healthy, HIV-negative adults with no recently reported acute infections or vaccinations. All donors were Caucasian adults living in Nashville, Tennessee, USA. For unsorted samples, tens of millions of PBMCs were counted, and genomic DNA was extracted using the QIAamp DNA Blood Mini kit. Blood was obtained by leukapheresis, after which PBMCs were separated by Ficoll-Histopaque density gradient centrifugation and cryopreserved in liquid nitrogen vapor phase. The junction carries 9 bases between V and J, which are trimmed by 6 bases and 4 bases respectively. From its cysteine to its phenylalanine, the CDR3 spans 12 amino acids. The retained sequence is limited to the CDR3, 36 bases, with the frame set at the first base. As encoded in the germline V gene (reference sequence), CDR1 is LNHDA while CDR2 is SQIVND.

The sequenced sample consisted of PBMCs. This sequence was found in a woman aged 40-49 years in good health. Some clones in this sample may be carry-over from other donors' samples. This chain joins TRBV19 to TRBJ1-2; no D segment can be confidently identified. The DNA sequence is given as TGTGCCAGTAGCACTAATTTCTATGGCTACACCTTC. This yields the protein CASSTNFYGYTF.